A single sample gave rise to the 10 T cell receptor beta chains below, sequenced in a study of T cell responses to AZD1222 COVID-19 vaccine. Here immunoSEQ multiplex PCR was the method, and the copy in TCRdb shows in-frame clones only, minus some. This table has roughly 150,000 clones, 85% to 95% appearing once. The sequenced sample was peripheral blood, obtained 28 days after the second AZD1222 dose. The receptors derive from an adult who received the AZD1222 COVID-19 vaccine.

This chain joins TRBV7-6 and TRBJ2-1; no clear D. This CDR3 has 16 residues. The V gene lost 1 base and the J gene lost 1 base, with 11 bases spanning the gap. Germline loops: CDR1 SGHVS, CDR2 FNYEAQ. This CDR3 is CASSLGQDLSYNEQFF. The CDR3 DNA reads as TGTGCCAGCAGCTTAGGGCAGGATCTTTCCTACAATGAGCAGTTCTTC.

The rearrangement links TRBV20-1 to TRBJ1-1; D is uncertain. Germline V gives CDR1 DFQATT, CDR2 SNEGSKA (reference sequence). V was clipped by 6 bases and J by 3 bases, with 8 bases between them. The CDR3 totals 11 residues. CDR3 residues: CSAGLYTEAFF. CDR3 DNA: TGCAGTGCGGGTTTGTACACTGAAGCTTTCTTT.

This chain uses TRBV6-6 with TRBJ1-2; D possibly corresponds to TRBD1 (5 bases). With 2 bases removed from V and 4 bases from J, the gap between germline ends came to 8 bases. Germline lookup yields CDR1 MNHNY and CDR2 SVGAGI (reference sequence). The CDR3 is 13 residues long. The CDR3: CASSYGGGYGYTF. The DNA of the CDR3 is TGTGCCAGCAGTTACGGGGGAGGCTATGGCTACACCTTC.

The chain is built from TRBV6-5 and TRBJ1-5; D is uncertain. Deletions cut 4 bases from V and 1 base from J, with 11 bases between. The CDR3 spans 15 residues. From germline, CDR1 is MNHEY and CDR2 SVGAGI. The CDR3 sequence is CASSSRVSSNQPQHF. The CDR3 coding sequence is TGTGCCAGCAGTTCCCGGGTCTCCAGCAATCAGCCCCAGCATTTT.

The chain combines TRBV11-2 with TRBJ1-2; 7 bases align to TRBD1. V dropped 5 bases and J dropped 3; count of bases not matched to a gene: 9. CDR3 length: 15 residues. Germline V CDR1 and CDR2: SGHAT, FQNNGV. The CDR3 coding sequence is TGTGCCAGCAGCACTTCCGGGACAGAATACTATGGCTACACCTTC. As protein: CASSTSGTEYYGYTF.

The CDR3 loop reads CASSQATARMYGYTF. The CDR3 bases are TGTGCCAGCAGCCAAGCTACAGCGCGGATGTATGGCTACACCTTC. This chain joins TRBV14 and TRBJ1-2, with D unclear. Trimming took 1 base from V and 5 from J, leaving 14 bases between them. This CDR3 spans 15 amino acids. Per the germline V gene, CDR1 is SGHDN and CDR2 is FVKESK.

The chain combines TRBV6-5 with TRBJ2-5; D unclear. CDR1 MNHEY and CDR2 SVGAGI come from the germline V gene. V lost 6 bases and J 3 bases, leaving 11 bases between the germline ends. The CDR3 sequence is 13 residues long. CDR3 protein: CASRWGWKETQYF. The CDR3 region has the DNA TGTGCCAGCAGGTGGGGTTGGAAAGAGACCCAGTACTTC.

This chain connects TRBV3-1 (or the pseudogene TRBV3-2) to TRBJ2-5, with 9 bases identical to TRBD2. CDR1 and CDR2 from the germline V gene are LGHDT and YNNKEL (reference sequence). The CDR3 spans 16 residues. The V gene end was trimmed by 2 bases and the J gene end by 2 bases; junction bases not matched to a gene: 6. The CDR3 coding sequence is TGTGCCAGCAGCCAATCGCGGGGGGGCCGGCAAGAGACCCAGTACTTC. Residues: CASSQSRGGRQETQYF.

CDR3 in amino acids: CASSPGQENTEAFF. In DNA form, the CDR3 reads TGTGCCAGCTCACCGGGACAGGAGAACACTGAAGCTTTCTTT. This chain joins TRBV18 and TRBJ1-1, with 8 bases aligning to TRBD1. The length of the CDR3 is 14 residues. Trimming removed 3 bases from V and 1 base from J; junction bases left unmatched: 1. Germline V lookup: CDR1 KGHSH, CDR2 LQKENI.

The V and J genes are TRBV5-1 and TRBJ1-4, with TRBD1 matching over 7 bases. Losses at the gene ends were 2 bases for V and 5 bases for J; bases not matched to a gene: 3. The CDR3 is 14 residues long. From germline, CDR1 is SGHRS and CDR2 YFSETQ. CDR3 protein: CASSLGTANEKLFF. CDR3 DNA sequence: TGCGCCAGCAGCTTAGGGACAGCGAATGAAAAACTGTTTTTT.